This T cell receptor beta chain emerged from a study of Ad26.COV2.S vaccination and SARS-CoV-2 variants. Across the whole study: Intramuscular Ad26.COV2.S doses were given once or twice, 56 days apart. Findings of the study overall: Spike-specific CD8+ and CD4+ T cell responses reportedly showed substantial breadth after vaccination. Ad26.COV2.S recipients had broader spike-specific TCRs (P = 0.0014).

The treatment was: 15 to 20 received Ad26.COV2.S at low or high dose, single or two shots; 5 received placebo; per-sample allocation not given. Sampling happened 63 days after the first vaccine or placebo injection. The administered vaccine (an Ad26 vector) expressed Wuhan-strain SARS-CoV-2 spike. The table came from immunoSEQ multiplex PCR; TCRdb's copy has only in-frame clones and leaves some out. The data show 300,000 to 400,000 clones, 70% to 90% seen once. On this clone itself: Its antigen is undetermined.

V lost 6 bases, J lost 0 bases, and 7 bases stayed unmatched. CDR3 length: 16 amino acids. CDR1 is WNHNN and CDR2 is SYGVQD in the germline V gene (reference sequence). Specimen: peripheral blood, collected in a trial of Ad26.COV2.S vaccine versus placebo. J is TRBJ2-2 and V is TRBV10-1; 7 bases map to TRBD1. This TCR derives from a person aged 18-60 years who received the Ad26.COV2.S COVID-19 vaccine or a placebo. CDR3 sequence (DNA): TGCGCCAGCAGCCCCGGGACAGCCTCGAACACCGGGGAGCTGTTTTTT. It codes for CASSPGTASNTGELFF.